The present TCR beta chain was sequenced within a study of early stage breast cancer tumors (dated by TCRdb to 2015 to 2018). Concerning the study at large: Of the 15 to 20 invasive breast tumors, some twelve were found to be estrogen receptor-positive, progesterone receptor-positive and HER2-negative. About 65% of the 12 ER+/PR+/HER2- tumors were invasive ductal carcinomas, while the other four were invasive lobular carcinomas. On average, each sample got about 9.6-fold read coverage. The samples as a whole yielded some 2,700,000 detected templates, corresponding to 850,000 to 1,400,000 unique clonotypes. Results and caveats for the whole study, not just this receptor: Because the cohort was small, analysis by tumor subtype was not possible. Greater similarity was observed between blood and normal breast repertoires than between blood and tumor repertoires, and tumor was distinguished from normal in most of the 16 patients when each tissue was compared with blood. Chain pairing and functional markers such as CD4, CD8 and FOXP3 were not captured by bulk genomic DNA sequencing of unsorted cells. Enriched TCRB sequences shared across patients were found to be mostly commonly generated sequences that were unlikely to play an important role in the tumor microenvironment. Tumors showed roughly 2.3-fold higher T cell density and higher clonality than adjacent normal breast tissue.

The CDR3 holds 15 amino acids from the cysteine to the phenylalanine. The entry retains the CDR3 DNA only, 45 bases that are in frame from base 1. For this chain, trimming is 6 bases at the V end and 5 bases at the J end, and the number of junction bases without a gene match is 11. CDR1 is given as SGHAT and CDR2 as FQNNGV, both from the germline V gene. About 18-55 mg of tumor tissue was diced and typically yielded more than 2.5 ug of DNA. The study profiled bulk TCR beta-chain repertoires in matched peripheral blood, tumor and adjacent normal breast tissue taken from about 15 patients with early-stage breast cancer. After resection, visually identified tumor tissue was excised and placed in prechilled RNAlater. Tumor tissue (roughly 18-50 mg) was diced and then homogenized with a TissueLyser II in RLTplus buffer containing beta-mercaptoethanol and antifoaming agent. Genomic DNA was extracted with the Qiagen AllPrep DNA/RNA Mini kit.

This clone was observed once. Which antigen it targets is not known. The input lacks base qualities; no much larger clone sits a single base away. Each sample was amplified in two independent genomic DNA replicates, using around 550 ng for blood and around 1.5 ug for tumor or normal breast. Following the manufacturer's instructions, the ImmunoSeq Intro kit was used to carry out TCRB sequencing on genomic DNA. The multiplex PCR ran for around 30 cycles using proprietary primers and spike-in control sequences for absolute quantification. Single-end 150-bp reads were used to sequence an 87-bp fragment spanning the CDR3 and the flanking V and J genes. Each lane of an Illumina MiSeq running version 3.0 chemistry carried seven multiplexed samples, with two replicates apiece. From the authors' description of their analysis: Raw data were processed with the vendor's proprietary pipeline, and both replicates were merged into a single result per sample. A clonotype was defined as productive rearrangements that share the same V-gene family, CDR3 amino acid sequence and J-gene segment. Clonality was calculated as 1 minus the normalized Shannon entropy (Pielou evenness) of TCRB abundances. To estimate T cell density, the total number of templates was divided by the input cell count, which was inferred from how much DNA went in. Recon with default parameters was used to estimate total repertoire diversity and clonality. Clonotypes with over 0.1% abundance in tumor and at least 32-fold higher abundance in tumor than in normal breast were defined as tumor-enriched. As stored in TCRdb, this immuneACCESS dataset retains in-frame rearrangements with V and J assigned. A fraction of the clones does not appear; measured against another copy, unresolved V genes explain less than half of the discrepancy, and the remainder lacks a known reason. The V and J calls and the clone size are those of that table, but D and trimming were determined from the DNA. The table for this sample lists 20,000 to 30,000 clones; 65% to 75% of them were counted only once. About 10% of the sample belongs to the ten largest clones.

The sample was breast tumor tissue. This TCR derives from a person in their sixties with breast cancer. The V gene is TRBV11-2 and the J gene is TRBJ2-5, with TRBD2 matching 8 junction bases. The nucleotide sequence is given as TGTGCCAGCAGACACAGCGGGAGCTTTTGGGAGACCCAGTACTTC. Translated, this gives CASRHSGSFWETQYF.